The 5 T cell receptor beta chains below all came from one sample that was sequenced in a study of CD4 and CD8 cells across lung adenocarcinoma regions. MiXCR was run by TCRdb on the PCR reads, yielding one entry per CDR3 protein. The sample shows about 19,000 distinct CDR3 sequences, about half of them seen only once. The sample taken for sequencing was CD8+ T cells from the center of a lung tumor. These receptors all stem from a female donor with lung adenocarcinoma. The CD4 and CD8 labels of this study may be unreliable.

The chain employs TRBV6-1 and TRBJ2-1; a weak D match, TRBD2 (5 bases). The J call may be in error: the DNA end matches TRBJ2-7 better. Germline lookup yields CDR1 MNHNS and CDR2 SASEGT. The CDR3 length is 16 residues. CDR3 bases: TGTGCCAGCAAGACCTTGACCTACAGCGGCGAATACGAGCAGTACTTC. Encoded protein: CASKTLTYSGEYEQYF.

The chain carries TRBV6-5 and TRBJ1-3, with D uncertain. In germline, CDR1 is MNHEY, CDR2 SVGAGI. Trimming removed 0 bases from V and 0 bases from J, with 9 bases in between. This CDR3 contains 16 residues. The CDR3 region is CASSYSNSDSGNTIYF. In nucleotides, the CDR3 is TGTGCCAGCAGTTACTCAAACAGTGACTCTGGAAACACCATATATTTT.

In its sample, this clonotype is medium-sized. The gene calls are TRBV6-1 and TRBJ2-3; 8 nucleotides match TRBD2. CDR1 is MNHNS and CDR2 is SASEGT in the germline V gene. CDR3 length: 16 amino acids. Germline trimming cut 3 bases from V and 3 bases from J; bases unmatched to any gene: 8. The chain's CDR3 is CASSDPRGVGTDTQYF. The CDR3, as DNA: TGTGCCAGCAGTGACCCGCGGGGGGTCGGAACAGATACGCAGTATTTT.

This clonotype was detected only once. The germline gene is not matched at one end of the junction; a read error may be the cause. The rearrangement joins TRBV7-8 to TRBJ2-4; 7 bases fit TRBD2. Germline assignment: CDR1 SGHVS and CDR2 FQNEAQ. The CDR3 length is 16 residues. The DNA for the CDR3 is TGTGCGAGCAGCGTGGGGGGGTTGTGCGGCACAAACACTCAGTATTTC. It specifies CASSVGGLCGTNTQYF.

Notes on this clonotype: The conserved phenylalanine or tryptophan is not found at the CDR3 terminus, so this likely reflects a read error. The limits of the CDR3 on the DNA are not certain, so only TCRdb's listed CDR3 is given. This rearrangement joins TRBV27 to TRBJ2-4; the tabulated D call, TRBD2, remains unverified against the DNA. The CDR3 length is 9 residues, termini included. The germline CDR1 and CDR2 sequences are MNHEY and SMNVEV (reference sequence). CDR3 loop: CASSPRTSG.